This entry concerns a single TCR beta chain. The junction departs from germline at one end; a sequencing error may be responsible. The method was immunoSEQ multiplex PCR; TCRdb's version includes in-frame clones alone and lacks a portion of them. The sample yields around 200,000 clones, 65% to 80% seen once. The germline CDR1 and CDR2 sequences are SNHLY and FYNNEI. This CDR3 spans 15 amino acids. The record originates from a study of blood T cell repertoires in COVID-19. V is TRBV2 and J is TRBJ2-7, with 12 bases aligning to TRBD2. Specimen: peripheral blood. The source is a man aged 50 or older who had recovered from COVID-19. CDR3 DNA sequence: TGTGTCAGCAGTCGGCAGTCTGGACTAGCGGGAGAGCAGTACTTC. This encodes CVSSRQSGLAGEQYF. The whole variable domain, filled in from reference TRBV2 and TRBJ2-7, reads EPEVTQTPSHQVTQMGQEVILRCVPISNHLYFYWYRQILGQKVEFLVSFYNNEISEKSEIFDDQFSVERPDGSNFTLKIRSTKLEDSAMYFCVSSRQSGLAGEQYFGPGTRLTVT.